This entry describes one TCR beta chain. The sample belongs to a study of blood T cell repertoires in COVID-19. Overall study: Italy, Spain and the United States were the sources of the convalescent and acute COVID-19 samples.

The V end lost 6 bases, the J end lost 0 bases, and 16 bases lay between the germline ends. This CDR3 is built from 16 residues. From germline, CDR1 is SGDLS and CDR2 YYNGEE. TCRdb's copy holds only in-frame clones and misses some; the assay was immunoSEQ multiplex PCR. The profile shows hundreds of thousands of clones, around 85% of them singletons. This chain links TRBV9 with TRBJ2-1, with D tentatively TRBD2 (7 bases). The material sequenced was peripheral blood. This TCR was recovered from a man in his fifties with active or convalescent COVID-19. This CDR3 reads CASTIGGGASYNEQFF. Here the CDR3 DNA reads TGTGCCAGCACCATAGGGGGGGGAGCCTCCTACAATGAGCAGTTCTTC. The whole variable domain, filled in from reference TRBV9 and TRBJ2-1, reads DSGVTQTPKHLITATGQRVTLRCSPRSGDLSVYWYQQSLDQGLQFLIQYYNGEERAKGNILERFSAQQFPDLHSELNLSSLELGDSALYFCASTIGGGASYNEQFFGPGTRLTVL.